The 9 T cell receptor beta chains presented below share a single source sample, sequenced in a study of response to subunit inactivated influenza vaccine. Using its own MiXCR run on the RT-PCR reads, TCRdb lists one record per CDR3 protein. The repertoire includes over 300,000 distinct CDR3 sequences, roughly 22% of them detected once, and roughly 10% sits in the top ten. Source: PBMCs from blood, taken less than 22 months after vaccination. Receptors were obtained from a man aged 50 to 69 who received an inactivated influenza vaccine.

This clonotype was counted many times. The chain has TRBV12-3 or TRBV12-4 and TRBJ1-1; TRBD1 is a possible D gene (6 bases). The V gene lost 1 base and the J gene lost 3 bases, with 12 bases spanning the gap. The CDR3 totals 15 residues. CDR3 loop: CASSLGTGTYTEAFF. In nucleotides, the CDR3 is TGTGCCAGCAGTTTAGGAACAGGGACATACACTGAAGCTTTCTTT.

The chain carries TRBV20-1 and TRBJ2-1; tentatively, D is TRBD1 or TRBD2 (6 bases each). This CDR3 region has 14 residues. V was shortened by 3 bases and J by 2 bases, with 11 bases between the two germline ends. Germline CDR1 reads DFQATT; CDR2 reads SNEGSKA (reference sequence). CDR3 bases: TGCAGTGCTAGGGGGGGCCTCCCCTACAATGAGCAGTTCTTC. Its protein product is CSARGGLPYNEQFF.

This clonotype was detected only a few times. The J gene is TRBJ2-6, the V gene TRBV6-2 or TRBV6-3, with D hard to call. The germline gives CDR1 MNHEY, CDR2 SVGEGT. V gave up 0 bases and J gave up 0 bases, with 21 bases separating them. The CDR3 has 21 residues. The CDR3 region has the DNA TGTGCCAGCAGTTACTCTTGGGGTAGAGGTTATGTACTCTCTGGGGCCAACGTCCTGACTTTC. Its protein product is CASSYSWGRGYVLSGANVLTF.

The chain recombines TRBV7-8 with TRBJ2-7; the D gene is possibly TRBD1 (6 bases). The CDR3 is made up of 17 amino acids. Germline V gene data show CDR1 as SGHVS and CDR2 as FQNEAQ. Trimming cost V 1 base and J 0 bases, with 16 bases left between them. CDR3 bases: TGTGCCAGCAGCTTAGTTTCCGGGACATGGAGCTCCTACGAGCAGTACTTC. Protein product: CASSLVSGTWSSYEQYF.

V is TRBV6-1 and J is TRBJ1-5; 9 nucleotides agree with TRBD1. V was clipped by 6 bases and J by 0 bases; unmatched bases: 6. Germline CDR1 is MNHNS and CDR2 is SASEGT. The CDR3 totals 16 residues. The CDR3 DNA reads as TGTGCCAGCAGCACCGGGACAGGGTATAGCAATCAGCCCCAGCATTTT. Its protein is CASSTGTGYSNQPQHF.

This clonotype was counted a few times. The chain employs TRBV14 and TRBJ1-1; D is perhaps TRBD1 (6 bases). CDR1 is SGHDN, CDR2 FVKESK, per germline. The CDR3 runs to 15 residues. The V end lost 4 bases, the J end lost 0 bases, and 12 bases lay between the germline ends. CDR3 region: CASSPRRQVNTEAFF. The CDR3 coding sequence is TGTGCCAGCAGCCCCCGGAGACAGGTGAACACTGAAGCTTTCTTT.

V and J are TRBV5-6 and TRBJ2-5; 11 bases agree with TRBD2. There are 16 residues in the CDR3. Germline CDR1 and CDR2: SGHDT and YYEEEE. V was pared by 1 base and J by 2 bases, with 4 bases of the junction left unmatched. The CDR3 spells CASSLLGLAAQETQYF. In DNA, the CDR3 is TGTGCCAGCAGCTTGTTGGGACTAGCGGCGCAAGAGACCCAGTACTTC.

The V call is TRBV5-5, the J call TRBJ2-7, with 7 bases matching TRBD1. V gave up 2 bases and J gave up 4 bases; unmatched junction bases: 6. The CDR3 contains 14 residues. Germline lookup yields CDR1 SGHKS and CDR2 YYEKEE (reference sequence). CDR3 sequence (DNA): TGTGCCAGCAGCTTCGACAGGGCCCCATACGAGCAGTACTTC. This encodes CASSFDRAPYEQYF.

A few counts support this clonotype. In DNA, the CDR3 is TGCGCCAGCGACACCTCGAACACCGGGGAGCTGTTTTTT. Translating gives CASDTSNTGELFF. This rearrangement joins TRBV23-1 to TRBJ2-2, with D uncertain. TRBV23-1 is identified as an open reading frame with a role that is uncertain. With 8 bases removed from V and 0 bases from J, the gap between germline ends came to 7 bases. CDR3 length: 13 residues.